Presented here are 21 T cell receptor beta chains from one specimen sequenced in a study of blood T cells in healthy people across ages (dated by TCRdb to between 2014 and 2017). Preparation of the library involved 5' RACE. TCRdb names Illumina HiSeq 2500 as the instrument used. A second roughly 6 to 11 cycle PCR used a sample-barcoded 5' primer and a J-beta primer mix. TCRdb trimmed the raw reads at Q25, called clones with MiXCR and kept productive beta chains. Every CDR3 protein is listed once, alongside the most common genes and DNA of its rows. Present in this sample are about a million distinct CDR3 sequences, around 48% of which were seen just once. Roughly 13% of the sample is taken by the ten largest. Sequenced: blood. The source of these receptors is a man aged 25 to 40 in good health.

The CDR3 nucleotides read TGTGCCAGCAGTACCGGGACTAGCGGACAAGAGACCCAGTACTTC. Residues: CASSTGTSGQETQYF. This rearrangement joins TRBV6-1 to TRBJ2-5; 11 nucleotides match TRBD2. V trimming: 5 bases; J trimming: 2 bases; junction bases outside the gene matches: 4. CDR1 is MNHNS and CDR2 is SASEGT in the germline V gene. The CDR3 is made up of 15 amino acids.

The chain uses TRBV6-2 or TRBV6-3 and TRBJ2-2; 7 nucleotides align to TRBD1. CDR1 is MNHEY and CDR2 is SVGEGT in the germline V gene. This CDR3 spans 16 amino acids. The V gene end was trimmed by 10 bases and the J gene end by 1 base; junction bases not matched to a gene: 12. CDR3 bases: TGTGCCACCACCCTTCGGGGACAGCAGAACACCGGGGAGCTGTTTTTT. This encodes CATTLRGQQNTGELFF.

This chain's CDR3 is CASSVGRLVSLTDTQYF. The CDR3 bases are TGTGCCAGCAGCGTAGGGCGGCTAGTTAGTTTGACAGATACGCAGTATTTT. The chain uses TRBV9 and TRBJ2-3; D not certain. Per the germline V gene, CDR1 is SGDLS and CDR2 is YYNGEE. The V end was cut by 0 bases, the J end by 3 bases, with 17 bases between. This CDR3 has 17 amino acids.

V is TRBV7-8 and J is TRBJ1-1; D call uncertain. The CDR3 is made up of 14 amino acids. In germline, CDR1 is SGHVS, CDR2 FQNEAQ. V dropped 5 bases and J dropped 0 bases, with 10 bases sitting between them. The CDR3 sequence is CASSEGFMNTEAFF. In DNA, the CDR3 is TGTGCCAGCAGCGAAGGTTTTATGAACACTGAAGCTTTCTTT.

Worth noting for this clonotype: A much larger clone lies a single base off, so this may be a read error. The genes are TRBV6-1 and TRBJ2-2; D ambiguous. Per the germline V gene, CDR1 is MNHNS and CDR2 is SASEGT. This CDR3 has 13 amino acids. The germline V and J ends were trimmed by 2 bases and 0 bases, with 1 base remaining between them. The CDR3 loop reads CASSETNTGELFF. The DNA of the CDR3 is TGTGCCAGCAGTGAAACGAACACCGGGGAGCTGTTTTTT.

The rearrangement joins TRBV29-1 to TRBJ2-5, with D perhaps TRBD2 (5 bases). Judging by the DNA end, TRBJ2-7 fits better; the J call may be wrong. Germline CDR1 SQVTM, CDR2 ANQGSEA. The CDR3 extends over 12 amino acids. The DNA of the CDR3 is TGCAGCGTTAACGCACGGGGCTACGAGCAGTACTTC. Translation: CSVNARGYEQYF.

There are many counts of this clonotype. The genes are TRBV5-1 and TRBJ1-1; 12 bases line up with TRBD1. The length of the CDR3 is 16 residues. Germline loops: CDR1 SGHRS, CDR2 YFSETQ. V was pared by 5 bases and J by 4 bases, with 9 bases of the junction left unmatched. CDR3 sequence (DNA): TGCGCCAGCAGTCCCGGGACAGGGGGCGAGAGCACTGAAGCTTTCTTT. Its translation: CASSPGTGGESTEAFF.

This chain connects TRBV4-1 to TRBJ2-1; D perhaps matches TRBD1 (5 bases). The CDR3 sequence is 14 residues long. V lost 1 base to trimming and J lost 8 bases, with 12 bases between them. The germline CDR1 and CDR2 sequences are MGHRA and YSYEKL. DNA of the CDR3: TGCGCCAGCAGCCAAGTTGAAGGGGATGATGAGCAGTTCTTC. Protein sequence: CASSQVEGDDEQFF.

Only a few counts were recorded for this clonotype. The rearrangement uses TRBV20-1 and TRBJ2-3; D is perhaps TRBD2 (5 bases). Germline V gene lookup returns CDR1 DFQATT and CDR2 SNEGSKA (reference sequence). Trimming pared 0 bases from V and 0 bases from J, leaving 13 bases between. The CDR3 extends over 16 amino acids. The CDR3 spells CSARDPGGPSTDTQYF. The DNA for the CDR3 is TGCAGTGCTAGAGATCCAGGCGGGCCAAGCACAGATACGCAGTATTTT.

This sequence joins TRBV10-3 and TRBJ1-6; D possibly corresponds to TRBD1 (5 bases). The CDR3 is made up of 14 amino acids. Germline-derived CDR1 and CDR2 are ENHRY and SYGVKD. V lost 7 bases, J lost 10 bases, and 17 bases lay in between. DNA for the CDR3: TGTGCCATCACTCCCAGGGTCTCGGAATCACCCCTCCACTTT. It codes for CAITPRVSESPLHF.

This clonotype came up a few times. The chain carries TRBV6-5 and TRBJ2-3, with 8 nucleotides matching TRBD1. The CDR3 loop spans 14 amino acids. Germline CDR1 is MNHEY and CDR2 is SVGAGI. V lost 5 bases, J lost 4 bases, and 5 bases stayed unmatched. DNA of the CDR3: TGTGCCAGCAGTAAACGACAGGGGCCAGATACGCAGTATTTT. Its protein product is CASSKRQGPDTQYF.

The chain carries TRBV7-3 and TRBJ2-2; D is perhaps TRBD2 (6 bases). The CDR3 covers 15 residues. Germline lookup yields CDR1 SGHTA and CDR2 FQGTGA. Between the trimmed V and J ends, which lost 5 bases and 7 bases, there was a span of 17 bases. In DNA form, the CDR3 reads TGTGCCAGCAGCCCCCAATCGGGAGCGGGCGGGGAGCTGTTTTTT. Translating gives CASSPQSGAGGELFF.

The chain has TRBV30 and TRBJ2-4; TRBD2 is a possible D gene (6 bases). The J call may not be correct, given that the DNA end is closer to TRBJ2-7. The CDR3 totals 12 residues. Germline V gives CDR1 GTSNPN, CDR2 SVGIG (reference sequence). This CDR3 is CAWSGGNYEQYF. DNA of the CDR3: TGTGCCTGGAGCGGAGGGAACTACGAGCAGTACTTC.

The CDR3 DNA follows: TGTGCCAGCAGCTTAGAGCAGACAGGGACGTACGAGCAGTACTTC. This sequence encodes CASSLEQTGTYEQYF. The gene calls are TRBV13 and TRBJ2-7, with TRBD1 matching 7 bases. This CDR3 has 15 residues. CDR1 and CDR2 from the germline V gene are PRHDT and FYEKMQ (reference sequence). V was pared by 1 base and J by 4 bases, with 7 bases of the junction left unmatched.

The chain carries TRBV6-5 and TRBJ2-1; D could derive from TRBD1 or TRBD2 (5 bases each). Per the germline V gene, CDR1 is MNHEY and CDR2 is SVGAGI. V was shortened by 0 bases and J by 1 base, with 10 bases between the two germline ends. The CDR3 has 16 amino acids. CDR3 sequence reads: CASSYSLGVSYNEQFF. CDR3 nucleotides: TGTGCCAGCAGTTACTCGCTGGGGGTATCCTACAATGAGCAGTTCTTC.

The rearrangement joins TRBV10-3 to TRBJ2-7; tentatively, D is TRBD1 (5 bases). Germline assignment: CDR1 ENHRY and CDR2 SYGVKD. With 6 bases removed from V and 7 bases from J, the gap between germline ends came to 10 bases. The CDR3 is made up of 11 amino acids. CDR3 bases: TGTGCCATCAGCGCAGGGTGGGAGCAGTACTTC. It specifies CAISAGWEQYF.

The J gene is TRBJ1-2, the V gene TRBV11-2; D uncertain. The V end was cut by 1 base, the J end by 8 bases, with 14 bases between. Germline CDR1 reads SGHAT; CDR2 reads FQNNGV. The CDR3 extends over 14 amino acids. As DNA, the CDR3 is TGTGCCAGCAGCTTAGGGCTGGAATCCAGGGGCTACACCTTC. Its translation is CASSLGLESRGYTF.

The chain combines TRBV5-1 with TRBJ2-5; 7 bases line up with TRBD1. This CDR3 is built from 13 residues. J lost 11 bases, V lost 4 bases, and 11 bases had no gene match. The germline gives CDR1 SGHRS, CDR2 YFSETQ. The CDR3 DNA is TGCGCCAGCAGCAATGGACAGGATGGTGAGCAGTACTTC. It encodes CASSNGQDGEQYF.

This clonotype was observed a few times. The V and J genes are TRBV7-6 and TRBJ2-5; 14 bases are shared with TRBD2. Germline V gene data show CDR1 as SGHVS and CDR2 as FNYEAQ. This CDR3 comprises 20 residues. Trimming removed 0 bases from V and 5 bases from J; junction bases left unmatched: 14. The CDR3 DNA sequence: TGTGCCAGCAGCTTAGCGGGGGGACTAGCGGGGGAACTTTCCTTGGAGACCCAGTACTTC. It specifies CASSLAGGLAGELSLETQYF.

This rearrangement joins TRBV3-1 to TRBJ1-2; a weak D match, TRBD1 (5 bases). Germline CDR1 is LGHDT and CDR2 is YNNKEL (reference sequence). Trimming took 2 bases from V and 6 from J, leaving 19 bases between them. The CDR3 is 16 amino acids. CDR3 residues: CASSQTPTGGQNGYTF. In DNA form, the CDR3 reads TGTGCCAGCAGCCAAACCCCCACCGGGGGTCAGAATGGCTACACCTTC.

The CDR3 DNA reads as TGTGCCAGTCGAGCAGTTACTAGCACAGATACGCAGTATTTT. This encodes CASRAVTSTDTQYF. V usage is TRBV6-5 and J usage is TRBJ2-3; D ambiguous. Germline CDR1 is MNHEY and CDR2 is SVGAGI. The CDR3 is 14 amino acids. V was trimmed by 9 bases and J by 0 bases, leaving 13 bases between them.